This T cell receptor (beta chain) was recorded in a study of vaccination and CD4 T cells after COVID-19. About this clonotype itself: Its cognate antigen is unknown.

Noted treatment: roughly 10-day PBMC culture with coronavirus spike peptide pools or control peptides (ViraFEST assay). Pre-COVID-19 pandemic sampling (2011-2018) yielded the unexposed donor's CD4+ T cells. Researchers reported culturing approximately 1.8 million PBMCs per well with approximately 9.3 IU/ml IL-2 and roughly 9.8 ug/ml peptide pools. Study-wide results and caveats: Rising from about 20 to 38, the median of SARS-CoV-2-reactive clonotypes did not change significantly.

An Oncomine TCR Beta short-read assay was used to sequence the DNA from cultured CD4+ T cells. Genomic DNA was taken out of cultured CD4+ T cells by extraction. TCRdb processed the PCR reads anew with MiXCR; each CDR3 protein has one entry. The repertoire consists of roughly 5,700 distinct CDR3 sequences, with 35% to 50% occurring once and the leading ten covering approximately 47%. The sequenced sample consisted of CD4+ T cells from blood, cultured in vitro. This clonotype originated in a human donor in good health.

The CDR3 DNA follows: TGTGCCATCAGTGAGTCCCCGGGACTAGGTACTGTGGCCTACGAGCAGTACTTC. It codes for CAISESPGLGTVAYEQYF. The chain carries TRBV10-3 and TRBJ2-7; TRBD2 matches at 8 bases. Germline V CDR1 and CDR2: ENHRY, SYGVKD. The V and J ends lost 0 bases and 2 bases, in that order; junction bases with no gene match: 12. The CDR3 is 18 amino acids.